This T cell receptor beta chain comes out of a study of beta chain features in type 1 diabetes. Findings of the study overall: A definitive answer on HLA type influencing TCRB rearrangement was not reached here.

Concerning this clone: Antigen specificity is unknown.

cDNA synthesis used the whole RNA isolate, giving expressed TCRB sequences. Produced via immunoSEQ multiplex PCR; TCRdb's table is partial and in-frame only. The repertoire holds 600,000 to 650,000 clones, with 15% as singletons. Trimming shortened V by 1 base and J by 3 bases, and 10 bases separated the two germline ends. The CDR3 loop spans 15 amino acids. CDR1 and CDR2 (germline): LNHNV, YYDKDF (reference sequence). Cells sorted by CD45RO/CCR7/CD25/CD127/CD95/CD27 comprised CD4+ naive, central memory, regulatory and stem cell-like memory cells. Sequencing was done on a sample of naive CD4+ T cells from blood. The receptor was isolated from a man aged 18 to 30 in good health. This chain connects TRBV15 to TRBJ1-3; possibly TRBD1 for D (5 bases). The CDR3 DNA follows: TGTGCCACCAGCAGAGTGGCAGGGAATGGAAACACCATATATTTT. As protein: CATSRVAGNGNTIYF.